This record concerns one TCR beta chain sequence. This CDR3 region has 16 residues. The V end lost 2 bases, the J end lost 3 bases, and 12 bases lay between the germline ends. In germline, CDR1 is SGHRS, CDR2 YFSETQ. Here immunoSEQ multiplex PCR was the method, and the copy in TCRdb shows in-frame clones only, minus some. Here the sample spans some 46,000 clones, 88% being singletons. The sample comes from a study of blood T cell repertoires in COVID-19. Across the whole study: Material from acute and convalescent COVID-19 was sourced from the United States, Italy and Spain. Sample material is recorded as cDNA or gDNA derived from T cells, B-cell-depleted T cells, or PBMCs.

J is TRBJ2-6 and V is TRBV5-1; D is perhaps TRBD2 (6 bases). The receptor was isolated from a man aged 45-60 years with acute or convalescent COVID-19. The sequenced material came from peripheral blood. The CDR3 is CASSFTGVGGANVLTF. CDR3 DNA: TGCGCCAGCAGCTTCACGGGAGTCGGTGGGGCCAACGTCCTGACTTTC.